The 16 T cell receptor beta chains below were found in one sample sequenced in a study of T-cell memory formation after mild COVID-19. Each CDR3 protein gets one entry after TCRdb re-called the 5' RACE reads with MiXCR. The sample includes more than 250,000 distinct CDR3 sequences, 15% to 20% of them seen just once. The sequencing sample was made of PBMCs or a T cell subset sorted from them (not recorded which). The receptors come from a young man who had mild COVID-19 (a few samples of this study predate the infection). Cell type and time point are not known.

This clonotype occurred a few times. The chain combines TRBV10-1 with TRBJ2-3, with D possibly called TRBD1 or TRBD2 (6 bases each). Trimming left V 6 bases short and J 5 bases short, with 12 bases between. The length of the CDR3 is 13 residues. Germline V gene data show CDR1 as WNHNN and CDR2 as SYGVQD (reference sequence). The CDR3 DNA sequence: TGCGCCAGCAGCGGGGGCCCTCGAGATACGCAGTATTTT. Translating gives CASSGGPRDTQYF.

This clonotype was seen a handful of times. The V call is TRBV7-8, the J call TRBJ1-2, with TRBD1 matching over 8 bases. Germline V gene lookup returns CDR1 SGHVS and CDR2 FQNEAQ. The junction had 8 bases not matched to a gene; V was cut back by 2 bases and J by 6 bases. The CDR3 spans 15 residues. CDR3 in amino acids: CASSLRRGPGNGYTF. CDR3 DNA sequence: TGTGCCAGCAGCTTACGCAGGGGGCCGGGAAATGGCTACACCTTC. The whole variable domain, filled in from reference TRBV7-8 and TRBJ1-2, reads GAGVSQSPRYKVAKRGQDVALRCDPISGHVSLFWYQQALGQGPEFLTYFQNEAQLDKSGLPSDRFFAERPEGSVSTLKIQRTQQEDSAVYLCASSLRRGPGNGYTFGSGTRLTVV.

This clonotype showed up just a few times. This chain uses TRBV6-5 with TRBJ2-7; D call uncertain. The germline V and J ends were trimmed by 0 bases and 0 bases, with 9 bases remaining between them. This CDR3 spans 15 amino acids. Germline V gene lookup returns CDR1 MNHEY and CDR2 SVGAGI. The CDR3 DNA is TGTGCCAGCAGTTACTCTGCAGCGAGCTCCTACGAGCAGTACTTC. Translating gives CASSYSAASSYEQYF.

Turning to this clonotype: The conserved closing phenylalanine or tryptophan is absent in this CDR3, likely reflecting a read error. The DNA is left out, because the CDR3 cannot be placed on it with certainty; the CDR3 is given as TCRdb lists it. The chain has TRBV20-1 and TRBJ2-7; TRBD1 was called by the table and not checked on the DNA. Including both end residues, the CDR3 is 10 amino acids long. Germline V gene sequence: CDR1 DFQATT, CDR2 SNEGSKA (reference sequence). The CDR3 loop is CSARGGTGVP.

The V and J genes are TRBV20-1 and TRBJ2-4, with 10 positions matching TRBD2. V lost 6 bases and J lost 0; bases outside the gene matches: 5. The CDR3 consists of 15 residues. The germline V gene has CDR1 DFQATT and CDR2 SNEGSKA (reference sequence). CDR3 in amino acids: CSAGTSALAKNIQYF. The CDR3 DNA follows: TGCAGTGCCGGGACTAGCGCCTTAGCCAAAAACATTCAGTACTTC.

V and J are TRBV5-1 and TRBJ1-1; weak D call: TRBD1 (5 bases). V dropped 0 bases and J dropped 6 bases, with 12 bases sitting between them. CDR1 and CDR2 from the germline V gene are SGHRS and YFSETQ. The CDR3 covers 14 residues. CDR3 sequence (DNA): TGCGCCAGCAGCTTGGGACGGGGGGATGCTGAAGCTTTCTTT. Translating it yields CASSLGRGDAEAFF.

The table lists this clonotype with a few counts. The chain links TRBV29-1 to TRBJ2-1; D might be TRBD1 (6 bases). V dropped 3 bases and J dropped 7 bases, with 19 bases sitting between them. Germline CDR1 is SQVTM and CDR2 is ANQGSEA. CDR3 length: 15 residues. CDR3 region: CSVEGAPGHWNEQFF. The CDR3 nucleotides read TGCAGCGTTGAGGGGGCCCCGGGACATTGGAATGAGCAGTTCTTC.

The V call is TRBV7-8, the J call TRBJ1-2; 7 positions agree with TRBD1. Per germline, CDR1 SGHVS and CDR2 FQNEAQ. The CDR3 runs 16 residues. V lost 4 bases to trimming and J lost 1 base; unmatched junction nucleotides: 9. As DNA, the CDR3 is TGTGCCAGCAGCTGGGGGACAGCGAACATTAACTATGGCTACACCTTC. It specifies CASSWGTANINYGYTF. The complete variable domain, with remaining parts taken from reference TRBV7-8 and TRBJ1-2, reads GAGVSQSPRYKVAKRGQDVALRCDPISGHVSLFWYQQALGQGPEFLTYFQNEAQLDKSGLPSDRFFAERPEGSVSTLKIQRTQQEDSAVYLCASSWGTANINYGYTFGSGTRLTVV.

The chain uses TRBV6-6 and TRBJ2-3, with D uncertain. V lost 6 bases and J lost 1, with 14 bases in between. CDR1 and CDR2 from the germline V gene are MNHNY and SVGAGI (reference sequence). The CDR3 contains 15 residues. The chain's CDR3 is CASRIFGARTDTQYF. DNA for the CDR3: TGTGCCAGCAGAATCTTCGGAGCCCGCACAGATACGCAGTATTTT.

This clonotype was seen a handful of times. The CDR3 DNA is TGCGCCAGCAGCCAAGATAGTTTGGTAAGGCTTGGCTACACCTTC. Its protein product is CASSQDSLVRLGYTF. J is TRBJ1-2 and V is TRBV4-1; no definite D call. The CDR3 covers 15 residues. Looked up from germline, CDR1 is MGHRA and CDR2 is YSYEKL. With 0 bases removed from V and 7 bases from J, the gap between germline ends came to 15 bases.

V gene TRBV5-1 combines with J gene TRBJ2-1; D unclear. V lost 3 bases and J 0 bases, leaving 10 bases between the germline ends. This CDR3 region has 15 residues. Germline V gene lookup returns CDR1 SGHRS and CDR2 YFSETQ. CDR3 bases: TGCGCCAGCAGCTCGTTCGGTTCCTCCTACAATGAGCAGTTCTTC. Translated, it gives CASSSFGSSYNEQFF.

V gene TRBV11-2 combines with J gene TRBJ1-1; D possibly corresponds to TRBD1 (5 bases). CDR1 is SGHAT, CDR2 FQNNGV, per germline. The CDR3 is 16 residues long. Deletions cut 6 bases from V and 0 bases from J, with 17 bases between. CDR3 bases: TGTGCCAGCAGACCCACGAGGGGATTTATGAACACTGAAGCTTTCTTT. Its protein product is CASRPTRGFMNTEAFF.

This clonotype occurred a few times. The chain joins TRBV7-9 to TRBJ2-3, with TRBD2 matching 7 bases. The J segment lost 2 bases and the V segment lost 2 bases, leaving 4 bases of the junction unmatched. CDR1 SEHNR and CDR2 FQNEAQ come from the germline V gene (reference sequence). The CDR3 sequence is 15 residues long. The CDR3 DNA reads TGTGCCAGCAGCTTATCCGCGGGGGTCACAGATACGCAGTATTTT. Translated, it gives CASSLSAGVTDTQYF.

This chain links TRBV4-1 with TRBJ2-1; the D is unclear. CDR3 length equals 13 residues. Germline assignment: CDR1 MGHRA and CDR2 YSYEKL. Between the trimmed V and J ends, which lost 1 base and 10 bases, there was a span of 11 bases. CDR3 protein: CASSQVAGPEQFF. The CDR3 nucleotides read TGCGCCAGCAGCCAAGTAGCTGGGCCAGAGCAGTTCTTC.

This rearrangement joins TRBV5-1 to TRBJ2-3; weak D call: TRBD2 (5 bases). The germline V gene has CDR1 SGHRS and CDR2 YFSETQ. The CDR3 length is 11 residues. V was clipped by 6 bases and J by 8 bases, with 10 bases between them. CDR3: CASTLGGTQYF. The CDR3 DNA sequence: TGCGCCAGCACCTTAGGAGGTACGCAGTATTTT. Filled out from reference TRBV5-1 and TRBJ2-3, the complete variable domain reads KAGVTQTPRYLIKTRGQQVTLSCSPISGHRSVSWYQQTPGQGLQFLFEYFSETQRNKGNFPGRFSGRQFSNSRSEMNVSTLELGDSALYLCASTLGGTQYFGPGTRLTVL.

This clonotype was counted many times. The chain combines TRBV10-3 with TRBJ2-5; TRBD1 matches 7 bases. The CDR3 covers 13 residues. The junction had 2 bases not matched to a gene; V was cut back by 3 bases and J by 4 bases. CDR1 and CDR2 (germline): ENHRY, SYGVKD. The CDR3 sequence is CAISEQGPETQYF. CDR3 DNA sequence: TGTGCCATCAGTGAACAGGGGCCAGAGACCCAGTACTTC.